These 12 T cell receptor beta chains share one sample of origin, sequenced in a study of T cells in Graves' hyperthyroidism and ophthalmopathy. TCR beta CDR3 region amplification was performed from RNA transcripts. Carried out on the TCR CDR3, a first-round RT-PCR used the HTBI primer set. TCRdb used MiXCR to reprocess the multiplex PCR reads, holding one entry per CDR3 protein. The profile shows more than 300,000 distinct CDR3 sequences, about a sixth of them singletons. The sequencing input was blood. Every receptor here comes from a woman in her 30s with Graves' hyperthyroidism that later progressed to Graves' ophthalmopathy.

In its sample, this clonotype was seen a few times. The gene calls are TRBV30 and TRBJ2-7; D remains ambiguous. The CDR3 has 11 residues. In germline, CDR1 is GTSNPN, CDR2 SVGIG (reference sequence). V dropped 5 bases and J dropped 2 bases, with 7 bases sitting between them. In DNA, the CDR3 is TGTGCCTGGGCCGGCCCCTACGAGCAGTACTTC. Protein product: CAWAGPYEQYF.

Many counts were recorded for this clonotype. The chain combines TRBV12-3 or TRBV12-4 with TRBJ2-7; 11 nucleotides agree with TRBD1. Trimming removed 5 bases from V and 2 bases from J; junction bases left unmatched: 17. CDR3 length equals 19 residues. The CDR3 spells CASSPLPGTGGFSAYEQYF. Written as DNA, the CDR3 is TGTGCCAGCAGTCCTCTACCCGGGACAGGGGGTTTTTCTGCCTACGAGCAGTACTTC.

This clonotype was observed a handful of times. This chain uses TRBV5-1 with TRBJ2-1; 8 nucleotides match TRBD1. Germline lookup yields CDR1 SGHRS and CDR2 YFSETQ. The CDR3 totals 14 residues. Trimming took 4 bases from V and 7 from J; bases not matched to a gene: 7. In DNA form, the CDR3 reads TGCGCCAGCAGCCCCGGGACAGGTCGTAATGAGCAGTTCTTC. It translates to CASSPGTGRNEQFF.

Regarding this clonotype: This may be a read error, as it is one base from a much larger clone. In nucleotides, the CDR3 is TGTGCCAGCCCAGTGGGGCGCGATTATGGCTACACCTTC. It is translated as CASPVGRDYGYTF. The V gene is TRBV12-3 or TRBV12-4, the J gene TRBJ1-2, with TRBD1 as a possible D gene (5 bases). Deletions cut 8 bases from V and 5 bases from J, with 15 bases between. The CDR3 totals 13 residues.

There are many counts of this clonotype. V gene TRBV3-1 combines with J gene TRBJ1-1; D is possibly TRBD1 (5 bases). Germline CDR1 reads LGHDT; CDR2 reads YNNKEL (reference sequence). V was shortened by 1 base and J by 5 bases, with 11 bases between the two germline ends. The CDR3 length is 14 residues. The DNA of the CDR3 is TGTGCCAGCAGCCAAGGCAGACAGCGGACTGAAGCTTTCTTT. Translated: CASSQGRQRTEAFF. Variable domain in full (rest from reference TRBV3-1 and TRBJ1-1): DTAVSQTPKYLVTQMGNDKSIKCEQNLGHDTMYWYKQDSKKFLKIMFSYNNKELIINETVPNRFSPKSPDKAHLNLHINSLELGDSAVYFCASSQGRQRTEAFFGQGTRLTVV.

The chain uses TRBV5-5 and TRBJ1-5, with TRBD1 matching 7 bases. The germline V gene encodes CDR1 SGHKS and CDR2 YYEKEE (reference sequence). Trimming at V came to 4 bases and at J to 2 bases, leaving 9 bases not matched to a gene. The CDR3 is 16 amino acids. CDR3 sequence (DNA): TGTGCCAGCAGCCCTTCGACAGGGCAAGGCAATCAGCCCCAGCATTTT. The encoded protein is CASSPSTGQGNQPQHF. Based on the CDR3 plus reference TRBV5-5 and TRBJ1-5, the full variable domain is DAGVTQSPTHLIKTRGQQVTLRCSPISGHKSVSWYQQVLGQGPQFIFQYYEKEERGRGNFPDRFSARQFPNYSSELNVNALLLGDSALYLCASSPSTGQGNQPQHFGDGTRLSIL.

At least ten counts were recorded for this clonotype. For the CDR3, the DNA is TGTGCCAGCAGTTACACAGGGGTGGCGACCCAGTACTTC. It encodes CASSYTGVATQYF. This chain links TRBV27 with TRBJ2-5, with 7 bases lining up with TRBD1. CDR3 length: 13 amino acids. J was trimmed by 7 bases and V by 4 bases; bases with no gene match: 6. Germline V gene sequence: CDR1 MNHEY, CDR2 SMNVEV (reference sequence).

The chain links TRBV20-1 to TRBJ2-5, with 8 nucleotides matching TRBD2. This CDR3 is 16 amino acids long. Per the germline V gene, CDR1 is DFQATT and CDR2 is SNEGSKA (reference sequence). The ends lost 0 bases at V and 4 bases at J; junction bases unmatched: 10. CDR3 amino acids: CSARDSLAGLAETQYF. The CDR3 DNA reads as TGCAGTGCTAGAGATTCGTTAGCGGGGCTGGCAGAGACCCAGTACTTC.

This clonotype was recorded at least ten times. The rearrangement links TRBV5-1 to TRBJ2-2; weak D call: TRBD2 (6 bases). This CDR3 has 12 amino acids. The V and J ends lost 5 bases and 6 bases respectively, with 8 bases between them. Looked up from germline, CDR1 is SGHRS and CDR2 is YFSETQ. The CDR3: CASREGSGELFF. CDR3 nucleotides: TGCGCCAGCAGGGAGGGCTCCGGGGAGCTGTTTTTT.

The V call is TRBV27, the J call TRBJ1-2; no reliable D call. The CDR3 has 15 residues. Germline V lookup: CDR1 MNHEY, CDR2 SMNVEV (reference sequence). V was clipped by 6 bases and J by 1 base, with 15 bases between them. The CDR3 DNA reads TGTGCCAGCAGCCCCGGCGTAGGCCTTAACTATGGCTACACCTTC. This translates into CASSPGVGLNYGYTF.

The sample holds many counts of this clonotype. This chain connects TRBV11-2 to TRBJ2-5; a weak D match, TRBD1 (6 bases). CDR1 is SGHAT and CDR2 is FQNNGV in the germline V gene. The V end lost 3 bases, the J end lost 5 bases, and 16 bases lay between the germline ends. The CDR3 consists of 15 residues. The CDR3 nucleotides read TGTGCCAGCAGCTTTGGGTCAGGGGCCCAGGAGACCCAGTACTTC. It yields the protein CASSFGSGAQETQYF.

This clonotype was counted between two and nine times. The CDR3 DNA sequence: TGTGCCAGCAGCGGGCCCCGGACTAGCGCACTAAATGAGCAGTTCTTC. Translating gives CASSGPRTSALNEQFF. The rearrangement links TRBV9 to TRBJ2-1; 9 bases map to TRBD2. CDR1 is SGDLS and CDR2 is YYNGEE in the germline V gene. V was pared by 3 bases and J by 7 bases, with 11 bases of the junction left unmatched. CDR3 length: 16 amino acids.